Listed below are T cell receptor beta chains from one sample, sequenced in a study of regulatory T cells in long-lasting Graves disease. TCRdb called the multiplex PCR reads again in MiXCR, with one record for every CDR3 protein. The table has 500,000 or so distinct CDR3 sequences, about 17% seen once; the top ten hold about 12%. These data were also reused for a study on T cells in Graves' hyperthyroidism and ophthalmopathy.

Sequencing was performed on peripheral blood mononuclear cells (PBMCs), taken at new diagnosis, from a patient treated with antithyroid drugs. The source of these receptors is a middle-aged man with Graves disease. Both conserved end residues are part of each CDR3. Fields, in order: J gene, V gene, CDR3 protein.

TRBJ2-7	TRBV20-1	CSADLAGDSSYEQYF
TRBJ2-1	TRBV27	CASMKAGPGNEQFF
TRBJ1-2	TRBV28	CASSPPGRVGYTF
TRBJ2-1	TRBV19	CASTGSGNNEQFF
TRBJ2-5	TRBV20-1	CSALGLAGGYQETQYF
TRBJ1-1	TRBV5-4	CASSPGSGMNTEAFF
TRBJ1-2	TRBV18	CASSPGQGSGYTF
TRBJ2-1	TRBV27	CASSATGGSYNEQFF
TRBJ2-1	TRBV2	CASSEIGSVLNEQFF
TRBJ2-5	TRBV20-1	CSARRESGVGETQYF
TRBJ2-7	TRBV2	CASSKLYAYEQYF
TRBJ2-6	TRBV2	CASSVLSGRGFGISGANVLTF
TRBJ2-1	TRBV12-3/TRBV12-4	CASSLVYSGRIGEQFF
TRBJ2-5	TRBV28	CASSPWTGGVETQYF
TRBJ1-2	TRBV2	CASSPRGRGGGYTF
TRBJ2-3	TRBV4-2	CASSQMVDTQYF
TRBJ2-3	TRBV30	CAWRAGGTDTQYF
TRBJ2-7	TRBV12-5	CASGLVSGTVIYEQYF
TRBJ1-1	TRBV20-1	CSARAGHQNTEAFF
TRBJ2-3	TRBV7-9	CASSPHGSGLTDTQYF
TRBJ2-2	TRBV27	CASSPVGSGELFF
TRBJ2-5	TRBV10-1	CAIRDRGEETQYF
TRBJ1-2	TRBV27	CATSLPTNRGYTF
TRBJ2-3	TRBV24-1	CATSEPNADTQYF
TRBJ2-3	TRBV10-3	CAISGGAADTQYF
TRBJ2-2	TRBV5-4	CASSTRTSGRETGELFF
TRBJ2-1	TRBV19	CASNRGGSSYNEQFF
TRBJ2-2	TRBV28	CASSLWQGYGTGELFF
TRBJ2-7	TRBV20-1	CSAEGWGGYEQYF
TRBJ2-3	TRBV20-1	CSASFIVSSTDTQYF
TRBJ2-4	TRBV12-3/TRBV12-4	CASSPRRVGKNIQYF
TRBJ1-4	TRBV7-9	CASSLDQGRVEKLFF
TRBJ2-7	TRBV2	CASSPRAGTYEQYF
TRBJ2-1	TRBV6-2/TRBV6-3	CASTEQTGAYNEQFF
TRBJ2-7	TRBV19	CASSIGTGTYEQYF
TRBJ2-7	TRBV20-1	CSATDGSYEQYF
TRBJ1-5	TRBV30	CAWSVAVSNQPQHF